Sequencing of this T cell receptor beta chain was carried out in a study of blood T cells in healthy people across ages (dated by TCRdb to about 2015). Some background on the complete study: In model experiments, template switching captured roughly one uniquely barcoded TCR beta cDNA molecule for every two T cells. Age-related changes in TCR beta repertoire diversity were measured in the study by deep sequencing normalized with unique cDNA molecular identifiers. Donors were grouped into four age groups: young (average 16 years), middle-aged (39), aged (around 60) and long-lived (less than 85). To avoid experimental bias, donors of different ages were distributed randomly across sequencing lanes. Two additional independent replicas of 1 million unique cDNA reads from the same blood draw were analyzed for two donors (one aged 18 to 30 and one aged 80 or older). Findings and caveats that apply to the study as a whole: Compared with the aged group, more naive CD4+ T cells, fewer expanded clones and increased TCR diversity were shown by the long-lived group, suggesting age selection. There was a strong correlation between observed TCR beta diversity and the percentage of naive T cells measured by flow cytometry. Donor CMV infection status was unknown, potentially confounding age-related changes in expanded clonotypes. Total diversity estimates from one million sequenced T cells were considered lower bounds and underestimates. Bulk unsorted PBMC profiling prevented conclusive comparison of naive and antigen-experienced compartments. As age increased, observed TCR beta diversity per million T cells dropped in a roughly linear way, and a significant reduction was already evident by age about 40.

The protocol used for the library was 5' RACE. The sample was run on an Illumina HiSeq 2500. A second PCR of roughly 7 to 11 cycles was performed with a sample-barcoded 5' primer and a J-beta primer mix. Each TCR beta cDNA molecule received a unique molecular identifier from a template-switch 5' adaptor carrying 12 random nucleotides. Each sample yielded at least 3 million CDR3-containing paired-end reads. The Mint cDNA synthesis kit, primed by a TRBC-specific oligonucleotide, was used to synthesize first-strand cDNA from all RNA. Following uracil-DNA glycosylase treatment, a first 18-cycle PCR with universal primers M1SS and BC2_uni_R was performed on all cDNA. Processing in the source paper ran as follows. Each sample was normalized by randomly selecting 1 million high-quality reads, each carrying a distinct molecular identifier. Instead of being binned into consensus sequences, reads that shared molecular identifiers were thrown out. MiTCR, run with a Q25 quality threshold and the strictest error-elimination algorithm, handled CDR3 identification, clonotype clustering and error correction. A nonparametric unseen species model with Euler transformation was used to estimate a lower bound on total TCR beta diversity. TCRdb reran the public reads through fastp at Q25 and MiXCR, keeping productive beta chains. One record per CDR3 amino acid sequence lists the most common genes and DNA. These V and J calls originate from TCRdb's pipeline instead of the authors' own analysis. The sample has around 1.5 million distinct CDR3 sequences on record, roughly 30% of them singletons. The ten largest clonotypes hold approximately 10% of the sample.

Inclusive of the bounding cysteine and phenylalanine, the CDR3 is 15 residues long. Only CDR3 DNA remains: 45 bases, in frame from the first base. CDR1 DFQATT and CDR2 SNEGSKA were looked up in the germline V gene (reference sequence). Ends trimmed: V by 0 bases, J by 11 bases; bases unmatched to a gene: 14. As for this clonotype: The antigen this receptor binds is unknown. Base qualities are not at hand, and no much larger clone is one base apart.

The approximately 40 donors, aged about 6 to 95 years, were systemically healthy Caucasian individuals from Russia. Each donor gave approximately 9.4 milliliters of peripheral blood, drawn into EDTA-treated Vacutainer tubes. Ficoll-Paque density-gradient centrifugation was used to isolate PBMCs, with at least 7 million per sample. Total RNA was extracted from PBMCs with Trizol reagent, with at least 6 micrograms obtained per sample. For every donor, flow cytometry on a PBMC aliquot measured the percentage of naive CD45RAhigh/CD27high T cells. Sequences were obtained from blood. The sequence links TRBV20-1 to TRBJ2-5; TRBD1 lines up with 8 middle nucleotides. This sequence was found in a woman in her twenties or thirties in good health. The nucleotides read TGCAGTGCTAGAGATGGGACAGGAAGGTACAATGAGCAGTACTTC. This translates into CSARDGTGRYNEQYF.